This T cell receptor (beta chain) derives from a study of beta chain features in type 1 diabetes. What was sequenced were expressed TCRB transcripts, since all of the isolated RNA had been reverse transcribed. TCRdb's table, derived via immunoSEQ multiplex PCR, lists solely in-frame clones and lacks some. The sample lists approximately 150,000 clones, 9.5% to 10% occurring once. V lost 8 bases and J 4 bases, leaving 22 bases between the germline ends. The length of the CDR3 is 16 residues. In germline, CDR1 is PRHDT, CDR2 FYEKMQ (reference sequence). The chain joins TRBV13 to TRBJ2-3; D is unclear. This clonotype was sampled from a woman aged 40 to 50 in good health. Sequenced input: central memory CD4+ T cells from blood. The CDR3 bases are TGTGCCAGCCTGCGTAGAGGAACCGGCCCGTCAGATACGCAGTATTTT. Translated: CASLRRGTGPSDTQYF.